The next 10 T cell receptor beta chains were all read from a single sample in a study of OX40 agonist ivuxolimab in advanced cancers. Here immunoSEQ multiplex PCR was the method, and the copy in TCRdb shows in-frame clones only, minus some. The repertoire holds approximately 98,000 clones, approximately 80% seen once, with 5.5% in the top ten. Sequenced here: CD4+ or CD8+ T cells sorted from blood, sampled in a trial of the OX40 agonist ivuxolimab. These receptors all stem from an adult with an advanced solid tumor such as melanoma, head and neck, liver or kidney cancer.

V and J are TRBV7-2 and TRBJ1-2; D is ambiguous. The CDR3 spans 13 residues. Germline V gives CDR1 SGHTA, CDR2 FQGNSA. V was clipped by 0 bases and J by 6 bases, with 8 bases between them. The chain's CDR3 is CASSLAGVDGYTF. Written as DNA, the CDR3 is TGTGCCAGCAGCTTAGCGGGCGTAGATGGCTACACCTTC.

The chain combines TRBV7-8 with TRBJ2-7; D perhaps matches TRBD2 (5 bases). This CDR3 spans 15 amino acids. Between the trimmed V and J ends, which lost 2 bases and 0 bases, there was a span of 11 bases. Germline CDR1 reads SGHVS; CDR2 reads FQNEAQ. CDR3 loop: CASSLRGFSSYEQYF. DNA of the CDR3: TGTGCCAGCAGCTTACGGGGATTTAGCTCCTACGAGCAGTACTTC.

The rearrangement uses TRBV4-3 and TRBJ2-1; weak D call: TRBD2 (5 bases). V shed 0 bases and J shed 0 bases, with 9 bases lying between them. Germline lookup yields CDR1 LGHNA and CDR2 YSLEER. This CDR3 is built from 16 residues. CDR3 loop: CASSQEGLASYNEQFF. The CDR3 bases are TGCGCCAGCAGCCAAGAAGGTCTAGCCTCCTACAATGAGCAGTTCTTC.

The V call is TRBV5-8, the J call TRBJ1-2; D gene uncertain. Germline V gene lookup returns CDR1 SGHTS and CDR2 YDEGEE. Trimming shortened V by 1 base and J by 2 bases, and 6 bases separated the two germline ends. The CDR3 is made up of 13 amino acids. CDR3 loop: CASSLSENYGYTF. As DNA, the CDR3 is TGTGCCAGCAGCTTGTCAGAGAACTATGGCTACACCTTC.

The chain links TRBV7-2 to TRBJ2-7; maybe TRBD2 (5 bases). This CDR3 contains 15 residues. Per the germline V gene, CDR1 is SGHTA and CDR2 is FQGNSA. The V end was cut by 1 base, the J end by 2 bases, with 12 bases between. CDR3 residues: CASSLEEVPAYEQYF. The CDR3 nucleotides are TGTGCCAGCAGCTTAGAGGAGGTACCGGCCTACGAGCAGTACTTC.

V usage is TRBV18 and J usage is TRBJ2-2; no reliable D call. The V gene's germline CDR1 is KGHSH and CDR2 LQKENI. Trimming shortened V by 1 base and J by 0 bases, and 9 bases separated the two germline ends. CDR3 length equals 16 residues. CDR3 sequence: CASSPLPLPNTGELFF. The CDR3 coding sequence is TGTGCCAGCTCACCACTCCCCTTGCCGAACACCGGGGAGCTGTTTTTT.

This chain links TRBV6-5 with TRBJ1-1; tentatively, D is TRBD1 (5 bases). The germline V and J ends were trimmed by 2 bases and 5 bases, with 18 bases remaining between them. The germline CDR1 and CDR2 sequences are MNHEY and SVGAGI. This CDR3 is built from 16 residues. This CDR3 is CASSYEAGTWGTEAFF. The CDR3 nucleotides read TGTGCCAGCAGTTACGAGGCAGGGACGTGGGGGACTGAAGCTTTCTTT.

The chain has TRBV6-5 and TRBJ2-6; D unclear. The CDR3 consists of 15 residues. Germline V gene sequence: CDR1 MNHEY, CDR2 SVGAGI. Trimming removed 6 bases at V and 0 bases at J, with 9 bases between. CDR3 DNA: TGTGCCAGCAGCCTCTCGCACTCTGGGGCCAACGTCCTGACTTTC. This translates into CASSLSHSGANVLTF.

V is TRBV9 and J is TRBJ2-7, with 9 bases matching TRBD2. Germline V gene data show CDR1 as SGDLS and CDR2 as YYNGEE. V lost 0 bases to trimming and J lost 2 bases; unmatched junction nucleotides: 0. The CDR3 has 14 residues. CDR3 sequence (DNA): TGTGCCAGCAGCGTAGGCGGGAGGGCCTACGAGCAGTACTTC. Protein: CASSVGGRAYEQYF.

This clone occurred many times. The V gene is TRBV6-6, the J gene TRBJ1-1; tentatively, D is TRBD1 (5 bases). The CDR3 extends over 12 amino acids. CDR1 MNHNY and CDR2 SVGAGI come from the germline V gene (reference sequence). Trimming took 6 bases from V and 7 from J, leaving 12 bases between them. The CDR3 spells CASSSRQSEAFF. CDR3 coding DNA: TGTGCCAGCAGCTCGAGACAGAGTGAAGCTTTCTTT.